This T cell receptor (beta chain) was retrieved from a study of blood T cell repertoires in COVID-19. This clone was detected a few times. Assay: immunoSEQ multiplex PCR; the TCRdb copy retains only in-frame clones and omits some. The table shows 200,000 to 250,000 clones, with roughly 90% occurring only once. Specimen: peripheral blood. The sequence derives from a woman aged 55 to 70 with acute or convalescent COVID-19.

CDR3 nucleotide sequence: TGTGCCAGCAGCCGAACCGGGACACCAATTACCGGGGAGCTGTTTTTT. It translates to CASSRTGTPITGELFF. V and J are TRBV4-2 and TRBJ2-2; possibly TRBD1 for D (6 bases). CDR1 is LGHNA, CDR2 YNFKEQ, per germline. The CDR3 is made up of 16 amino acids. Between the trimmed V and J ends, which lost 4 bases and 5 bases, there was a span of 17 bases.